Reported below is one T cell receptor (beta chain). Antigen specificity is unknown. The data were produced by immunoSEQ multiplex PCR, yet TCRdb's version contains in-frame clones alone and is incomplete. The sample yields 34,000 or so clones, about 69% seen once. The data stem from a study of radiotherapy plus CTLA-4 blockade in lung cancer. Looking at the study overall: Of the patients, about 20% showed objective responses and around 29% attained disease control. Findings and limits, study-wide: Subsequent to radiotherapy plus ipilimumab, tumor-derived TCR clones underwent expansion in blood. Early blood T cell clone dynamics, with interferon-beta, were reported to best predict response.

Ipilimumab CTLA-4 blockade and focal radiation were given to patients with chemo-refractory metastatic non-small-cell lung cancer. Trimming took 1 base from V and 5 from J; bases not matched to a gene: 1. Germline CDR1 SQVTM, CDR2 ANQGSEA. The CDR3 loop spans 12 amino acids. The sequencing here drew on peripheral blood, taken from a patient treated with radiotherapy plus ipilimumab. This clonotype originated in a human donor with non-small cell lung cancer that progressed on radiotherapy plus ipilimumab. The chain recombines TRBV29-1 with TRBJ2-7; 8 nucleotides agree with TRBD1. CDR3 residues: CSVEGTGNEQYF. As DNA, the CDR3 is TGCAGCGTTGAAGGGACAGGGAACGAGCAGTACTTC.